The rows below give T cell receptor beta chains drawn from one sample of a study of CD8+CD57+ T cells in acquired aplastic anemia. A single record per CDR3 protein comes from TCRdb applying MiXCR to the reads. Found here are some 150,000 distinct CDR3 sequences, around 75% of them singletons; the top ten hold 40% to 55%. Sequenced input: sorted CD4+, CD8+, or CD8+CD57+ T cells (not recorded which) from PBMCs. The receptors were sampled from a human donor with aplastic anemia. The CDR3 runs from the conserved cysteine through the conserved F or W. The order of the fields is J gene, V gene, CDR3 protein.

>TRBJ1-3|TRBV2
CASSEVGTAITIYF
>TRBJ1-1|TRBV25-1
CASSEFQGRSTEAFF
>TRBJ2-5|TRBV24-1
CAAAGYGETQYF
>TRBJ1-1|TRBV5-1
CASSLGGGREEAEAFF
>TRBJ1-6|TRBV10-2
CASSAQSPSPLHF
>TRBJ2-1|TRBV5-1
CASSLRGQYNEQFF
>TRBJ2-2|TRBV5-1
CASSVSHSTENTGELFF
>TRBJ2-7|TRBV12-3/TRBV12-4
CASSSPSGPPYEQYF
>TRBJ1-1|TRBV5-1
CASSLGRYTEAFF
>TRBJ1-6|TRBV12-3/TRBV12-4
CASSGGLLHLF
>TRBJ2-1|TRBV25-1
CASSKRGRNNEQFF
>TRBJ2-1|TRBV20-1
CSYSTSGHNEQFF
>TRBJ1-6|TRBV6-4
CASSEGEDRDSPLHF
>TRBJ1-1|TRBV6-4
CASSSAAGASTEAFF
>TRBJ1-1|TRBV25-1
CASSEYSAVKGEAFF
>TRBJ1-2|TRBV2
CASSPRTNYGYTF
>TRBJ2-7|TRBV7-9
CASSLGSVSYEQYF
>TRBJ1-2|TRBV7-2
CASNNAGQGLVGSTF
>TRBJ1-2|TRBV2
CASIRGGYGYTF
>TRBJ2-5|TRBV6-2/TRBV6-3
CASSLPGTGEQETQYF
>TRBJ1-4|TRBV20-1
CSAKRGNEKLFF
>TRBJ2-1|TRBV20-1
CSARDLGLQSF
>TRBJ1-1|TRBV29-1
CSVGSNTEAFF
>TRBJ2-7|TRBV2
CASSGKTGYSYEQYF
>TRBJ1-1|TRBV24-1
CATSTGQGTREAFF
>TRBJ1-1|TRBV19
CASSIGGGWTEAFF
>TRBJ1-6|TRBV7-2
CASSLQGSNYNSPLHF
>TRBJ2-7|TRBV7-2
CASSLGQGEYYEQYF
>TRBJ2-2|TRBV28
CASSPPFSIGELFF
>TRBJ1-6|TRBV7-9
CASSSGTSSSYNSPLHF
>TRBJ2-5|TRBV7-9
CASSLKEETQYF
>TRBJ1-5|TRBV6-5
CASSYAGGGDQPQHF
>TRBJ1-4|TRBV9
CASSLGQTTNEKLFF
>TRBJ2-7|TRBV7-4
CASSLVRGTSYEQYF
>TRBJ2-3|TRBV29-1
CSVERTSLDTQYF
>TRBJ2-7|TRBV9
CASSVSGTSDDEQYF
>TRBJ2-1|TRBV15
CATGTSVYNEQFF
>TRBJ2-7|TRBV7-3
CASSPLIDSGEQYF
>TRBJ2-3|TRBV7-2
CASSPQLAGGPTDTQYF
>TRBJ2-3|TRBV5-1
CASSLNSDLPTDTQYF
>TRBJ2-3|TRBV20-1
CSARYGGTRSSDTQYF
>TRBJ1-6|TRBV19
CAIGDTVNSPLHF